This section outlines one T cell receptor beta chain sequence together with its context. Its antigen is not known. These data belong to a study of blood T cells in healthy people across ages. General study findings and limits: Without sorted subsets, naive and antigen-experienced compartments could not be conclusively compared. Possibly confounding the expanded clonotype changes was the fact that donor CMV status was unknown.

Primed by a sample-barcoded 5' primer and a J-beta primer mix, a second PCR proceeded for roughly 7 to 11 cycles. TCRdb processed the 5' RACE reads anew with MiXCR; each CDR3 protein has one entry. Found here are 800,000 or so distinct CDR3 sequences, around 62% of them singletons; the top ten hold about a quarter. The CDR3 totals 14 residues. Germline V gives CDR1 MNHNS, CDR2 SASEGT. The trim removed 6 bases at V and 4 bases at J, leaving 7 bases unmatched. Researchers collected 9 to 10 milliliters of peripheral blood from every single donor. The sequencing input was blood. The receptor was isolated from a man aged 25 to 40 in good health. The chain combines TRBV6-1 with TRBJ1-2; 8 positions match TRBD1. The CDR3 protein is CASRPGGSSYGYTF. Here the CDR3 DNA reads TGTGCCAGCAGGCCAGGGGGCTCTTCCTATGGCTACACCTTC.